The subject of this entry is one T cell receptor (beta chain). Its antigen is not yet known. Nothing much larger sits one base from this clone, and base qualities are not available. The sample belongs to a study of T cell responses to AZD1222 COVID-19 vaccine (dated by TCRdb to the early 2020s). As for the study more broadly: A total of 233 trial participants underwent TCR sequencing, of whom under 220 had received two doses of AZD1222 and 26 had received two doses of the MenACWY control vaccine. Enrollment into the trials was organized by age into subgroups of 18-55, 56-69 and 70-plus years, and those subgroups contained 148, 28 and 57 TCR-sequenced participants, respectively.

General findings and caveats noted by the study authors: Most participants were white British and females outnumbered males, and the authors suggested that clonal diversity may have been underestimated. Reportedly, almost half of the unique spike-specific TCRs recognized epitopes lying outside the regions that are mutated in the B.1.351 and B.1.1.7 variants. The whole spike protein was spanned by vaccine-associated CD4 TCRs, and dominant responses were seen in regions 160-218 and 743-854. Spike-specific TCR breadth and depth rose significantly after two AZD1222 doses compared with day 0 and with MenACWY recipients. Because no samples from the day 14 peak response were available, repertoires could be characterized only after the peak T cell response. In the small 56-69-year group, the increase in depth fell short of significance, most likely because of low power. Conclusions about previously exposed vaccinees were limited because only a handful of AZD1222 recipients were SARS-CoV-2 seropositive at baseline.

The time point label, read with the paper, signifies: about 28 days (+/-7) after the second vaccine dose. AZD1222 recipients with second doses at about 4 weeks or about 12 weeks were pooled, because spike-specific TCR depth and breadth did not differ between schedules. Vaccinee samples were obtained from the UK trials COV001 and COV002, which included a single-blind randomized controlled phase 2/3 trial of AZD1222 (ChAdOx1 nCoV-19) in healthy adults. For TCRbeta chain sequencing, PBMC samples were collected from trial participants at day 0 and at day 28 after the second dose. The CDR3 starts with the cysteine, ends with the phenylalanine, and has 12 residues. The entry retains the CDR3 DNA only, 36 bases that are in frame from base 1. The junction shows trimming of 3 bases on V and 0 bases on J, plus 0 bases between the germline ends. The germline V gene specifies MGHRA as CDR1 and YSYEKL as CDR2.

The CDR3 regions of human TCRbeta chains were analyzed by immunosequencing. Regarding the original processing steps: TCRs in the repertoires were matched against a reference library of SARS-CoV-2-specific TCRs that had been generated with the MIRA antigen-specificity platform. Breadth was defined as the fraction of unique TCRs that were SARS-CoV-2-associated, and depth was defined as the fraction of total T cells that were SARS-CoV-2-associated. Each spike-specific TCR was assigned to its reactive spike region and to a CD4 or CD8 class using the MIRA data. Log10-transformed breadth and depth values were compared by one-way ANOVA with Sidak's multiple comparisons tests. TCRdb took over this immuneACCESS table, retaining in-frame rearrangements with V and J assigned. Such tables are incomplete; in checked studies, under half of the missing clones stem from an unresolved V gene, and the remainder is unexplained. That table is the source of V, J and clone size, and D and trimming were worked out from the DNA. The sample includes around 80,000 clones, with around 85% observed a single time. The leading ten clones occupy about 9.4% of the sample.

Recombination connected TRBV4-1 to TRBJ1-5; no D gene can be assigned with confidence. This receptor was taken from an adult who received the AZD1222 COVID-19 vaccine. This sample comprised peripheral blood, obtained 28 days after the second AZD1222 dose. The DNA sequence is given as TGCGCCAGCAGCCATAGCAATCAGCCCCAGCATTTT. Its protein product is CASSHSNQPQHF.